These T cell receptor beta chains were read from a single sample in a study of Ad26.COV2.S vaccination and SARS-CoV-2 variants. Sequencing was performed with immunoSEQ multiplex PCR; in TCRdb, only in-frame clones are kept and a portion is missing. The sample lists about 410,000 clones; roughly nine tenths were seen once. Here the sequenced sample was peripheral blood, taken in a trial of Ad26.COV2.S vaccine versus placebo. The receptors shown here come from a person between 18 and 65 years old who received the Ad26.COV2.S COVID-19 vaccine or a placebo. The CDR3 runs from the conserved cysteine through the conserved F or W. D genes are given only for firm matches. Clone size appears in some rows only: once, few, many, or a class for an expanded clone.

d_gene,v_gene,abundance,len,j_gene,CDR3aa,CDR3nt
TRBD2,TRBV4-3,-,16,TRBJ2-5,CASSQGTSGNQETQYF,TGCGCCAGCAGCCAAGGGACTAGCGGGAATCAAGAGACCCAGTACTTC
-,TRBV5-1,once,14,TRBJ1-2,CASTKSPGDNGYTF,TGCGCCAGCACCAAATCCCCAGGGGATAATGGCTACACCTTC
-,TRBV19,few,13,TRBJ1-6,CASSIGFRSPLHF,TGTGCCAGTAGTATAGGATTTCGGTCACCCCTCCACTTT
TRBD2,TRBV19,-,15,TRBJ2-1,CASSIAGGLYNEQFF,TGTGCCAGTAGTATAGCGGGGGGACTCTACAATGAGCAGTTCTTC
-,TRBV20-1,-,14,TRBJ2-1,CSASSEAISYEQFF,TGCAGTGCTAGTTCGGAAGCAATCTCGTATGAGCAGTTCTTC
TRBD1,TRBV29-1,-,15,TRBJ1-1,CSVGGPTGKNTEAFF,TGCAGCGTTGGCGGGCCGACAGGGAAGAACACTGAAGCTTTCTTT
-,TRBV27,-,14,TRBJ1-1,CASSLGQSTTEAFF,TGTGCCAGCAGTTTAGGTCAGAGCACCACTGAAGCTTTCTTT
-,TRBV7-2,-,14,TRBJ1-1,CASSSLILNTEAFF,TGTGCCAGCAGCTCGCTGATACTGAACACTGAAGCTTTCTTT
-,TRBV19,-,17,TRBJ2-1,CASSIDGGRAGYNEQFF,TGTGCCAGTAGTATAGATGGCGGCAGGGCCGGCTACAATGAGCAGTTCTTC
-,TRBV7-2,once,15,TRBJ2-7,CASSLGGQGLEEQYF,TGTGCCAGCAGCTTAGGTGGTCAGGGTCTTGAGGAGCAGTACTTC
-,TRBV4-1,-,13,TRBJ2-3,CASSPRTTDTQYF,TGCGCCAGCAGCCCACGGACAACAGATACGCAGTATTTT
TRBD1,TRBV5-4,-,17,TRBJ1-2,CASRAGTGGNLGYGYTF,TGTGCCAGCAGAGCCGGGACAGGAGGTAACCTGGGCTATGGCTACACCTTC
-,TRBV2,-,11,TRBJ1-1,CASSEGPAAFF,TGTGCCAGCAGTGAGGGCCCGGCAGCTTTCTTT
-,TRBV7-6,-,14,TRBJ1-1,CASMRDTDNTEAFF,TGTGCCAGCATGAGGGACACCGATAACACTGAAGCTTTCTTT
TRBD1,TRBV4-1,few,15,TRBJ1-6,CASSQGQGHGSPLHF,TGCGCCAGCAGCCAAGGACAGGGGCATGGTTCACCCCTCCACTTT
-,TRBV5-1,once,15,TRBJ2-7,CASSLDGQAYEKQYF,TGCGCCAGCAGCTTGGATGGACAAGCCTACGAGAAGCAGTACTTC
TRBD1,TRBV11-2,few,16,TRBJ1-6,CASSGVTGGFNSPLHF,TGTGCCAGCAGCGGCGTCACAGGGGGATTTAATTCACCCCTCCACTTT
-,TRBV6-6,once,14,TRBJ1-2,CASSYAGPNYGYTF,TGTGCCAGCAGTTACGCGGGGCCGAACTATGGCTACACCTTC
-,TRBV3-1/TRBV3-2,once,13,TRBJ2-5,CASSQARSETQYF,TGTGCCAGCAGCCAAGCGAGGAGCGAGACCCAGTACTTC
-,TRBV4-3,-,15,TRBJ1-2,CASSQDQGFLYGYTF,TGCGCCAGCAGCCAAGATCAGGGGTTCCTCTATGGCTACACCTTC
-,TRBV19,-,14,TRBJ2-7,CASSARDGTYEQYF,TGTGCCAGTAGTGCCCGGGACGGGACCTACGAGCAGTACTTC
-,TRBV6-6,-,13,TRBJ2-3,CASSYLWSDTQYF,TGTGCCAGCAGTTACCTTTGGAGCGATACGCAGTATTTT
-,TRBV7-2,-,15,TRBJ1-5,CASSLGTFSNQPQHF,TGTGCCAGCAGCTTAGGGACATTCAGCAATCAGCCCCAGCATTTT
-,TRBV5-1,-,15,TRBJ2-2,CASSARVEDTGELFF,TGCGCCAGCAGCGCCCGAGTCGAGGACACCGGGGAGCTGTTTTTT
-,TRBV9,-,16,TRBJ1-3,CASSFSTTVSGNTIYF,TGTGCCAGCAGCTTTAGTACGACCGTCTCTGGAAACACCATATATTTT
TRBD1,TRBV7-6,-,16,TRBJ2-7,CASSQRTGGNPYEQYF,TGTGCCAGCAGCCAAAGGACAGGGGGGAATCCTTACGAGCAGTACTTC
-,TRBV5-6,-,12,TRBJ2-5,CASSLVSETQYF,TGTGCCAGCAGCTTGGTGTCCGAGACCCAGTACTTC
-,TRBV7-8,-,18,TRBJ2-1,CASSLEARAGGAYNEQFF,TGTGCCAGCAGCTTAGAAGCCCGGGCAGGGGGGGCCTACAATGAGCAGTTCTTC
-,TRBV5-6,-,14,TRBJ1-4,CASSFLLTNEKLFF,TGTGCCAGCAGCTTTCTGCTTACTAATGAAAAACTGTTTTTT
-,TRBV24-1,-,13,TRBJ2-3,CATSDLDRDTQYF,TGTGCCACCAGTGATTTGGATAGAGATACGCAGTATTTT
-,TRBV7-9,-,14,TRBJ2-3,CASEPWDPTDTQYF,TGTGCCAGCGAACCCTGGGACCCCACAGATACGCAGTATTTT
TRBD2,TRBV11-2,once,15,TRBJ2-3,CASSLSGGAADTQYF,TGTGCCAGCAGCCTTAGCGGGGGGGCAGCAGATACGCAGTATTTT
TRBD2,TRBV9,-,16,TRBJ2-5,CASSVSGGSRPETQYF,TGTGCCAGCAGCGTATCGGGGGGGTCCCGACCGGAGACCCAGTACTTC
-,TRBV19,-,11,TRBJ1-1,CASYATTEAFF,TGTGCCAGCTACGCGACCACTGAAGCTTTCTTT
TRBD1,TRBV14,-,13,TRBJ1-1,CASSQARQGMVFF,TGTGCCAGCAGCCAAGCCCGACAGGGGATGGTTTTCTTT
TRBD2,TRBV4-1,once,17,TRBJ2-4,CASSQPGTSVPKNIQYF,TGCGCCAGCAGCCAACCCGGGACTAGCGTTCCCAAAAACATTCAGTACTTC
-,TRBV15,-,11,TRBJ2-3,CATSHGGTQYF,TGTGCCACCAGCCACGGAGGTACGCAGTATTTT
TRBD1,TRBV11-2,-,14,TRBJ2-2,CASSRDRVDGELFF,TGTGCCAGCAGCCGAGACAGGGTGGACGGGGAGCTGTTTTTT
-,TRBV6-6,-,13,TRBJ2-5,CATFSGAGETQYF,TGTGCCACCTTCTCGGGGGCTGGAGAGACCCAGTACTTC
TRBD2,TRBV9,-,15,TRBJ2-7,CASSGRSGALNEQYF,TGTGCCAGCAGCGGACGTAGCGGGGCGTTGAACGAGCAGTACTTC
-,TRBV5-5,-,14,TRBJ2-1,CASSSPGLKNEQFF,TGTGCCAGCAGCTCACCGGGGCTAAAAAATGAGCAGTTCTTC
-,TRBV11-2,-,11,TRBJ2-5,CASSLEETQYF,TGTGCCAGCAGTCTCGAAGAGACCCAGTACTTC
TRBD1,TRBV28,-,13,TRBJ1-2,CASSLHRGQGYTF,TGTGCCAGCAGTCTGCACAGGGGGCAGGGCTACACCTTC
-,TRBV18,few,13,TRBJ1-5,CASSPGSSQPQHF,TGTGCCAGCTCCCCAGGGTCGAGCCAGCCCCAGCATTTT
TRBD2,TRBV5-6,-,16,TRBJ2-5,CASTTNSGGRAETQYF,TGTGCCAGCACAACCAATAGCGGGGGGAGGGCAGAGACCCAGTACTTC
-,TRBV29-1,-,14,TRBJ2-6,CSVLRDPGANVLTF,TGCAGCGTTCTTAGGGATCCTGGGGCCAACGTCCTGACTTTC
-,TRBV18,-,12,TRBJ2-7,CASSPEGGEQYF,TGTGCCAGCTCACCTGAGGGGGGCGAGCAGTACTTC
-,TRBV4-1,once,15,TRBJ2-3,CASSQLNGGTDTQYF,TGCGCCAGCAGCCAACTGAACGGGGGCACAGATACGCAGTATTTT
TRBD1,TRBV23-1,-,15,TRBJ1-2,CASTLTGAYGYGYTF,TGCGCCAGCACATTGACAGGGGCGTATGGCTATGGCTACACCTTC
TRBD2,TRBV19,-,15,TRBJ2-5,CASSILAGGQETQYF,TGTGCCAGTAGTATACTAGCGGGGGGACAAGAGACCCAGTACTTC
-,TRBV10-3,-,16,TRBJ2-1,CAISESNGGPYNEQFF,TGTGCCATCAGTGAGTCTAACGGGGGACCCTACAATGAGCAGTTCTTC
TRBD1,TRBV2,-,18,TRBJ2-2,CASSYIGTQGVLAGELFF,TGTGCCAGCTCATACATCGGGACCCAGGGGGTACTGGCCGGGGAGCTGTTTTTT
-,TRBV25-1,-,15,TRBJ2-1,CASSEWAGEVNEQFF,TGTGCCAGCAGTGAGTGGGCAGGGGAGGTCAATGAGCAGTTCTTC
-,TRBV6-2/TRBV6-3,-,15,TRBJ1-3,CASSRPSFSGNTIYF,TGTGCCAGCAGCCGACCGTCGTTCTCTGGAAACACCATATATTTT